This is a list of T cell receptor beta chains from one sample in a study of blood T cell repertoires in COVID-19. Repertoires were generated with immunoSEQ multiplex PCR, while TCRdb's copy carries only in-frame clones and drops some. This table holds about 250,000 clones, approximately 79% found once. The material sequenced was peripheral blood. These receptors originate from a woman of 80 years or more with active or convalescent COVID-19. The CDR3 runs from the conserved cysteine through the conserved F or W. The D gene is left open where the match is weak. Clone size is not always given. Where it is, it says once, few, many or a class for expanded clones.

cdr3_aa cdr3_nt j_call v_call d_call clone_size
CASSSLGVRVHNSPLHF TGTGCCAGCAGTTCCTTAGGCGTCAGGGTTCATAATTCACCCCTCCACTTT TRBJ1-6 TRBV27 - -
CATGTSGGDTQYF TGTGCCACTGGGACTAGCGGGGGAGATACGCAGTATTTT TRBJ2-3 TRBV6-6 TRBD2 -
CSGRRIDTQYF TGCAGCGGCCGTAGAATAGATACGCAGTATTTT TRBJ2-3 TRBV29-1 - -
CASSVLAGATGELFF TGTGCCAGCAGTGTACTAGCGGGAGCCACCGGGGAGCTGTTTTTT TRBJ2-2 TRBV6-2/TRBV6-3 TRBD2 -
CAVLAGAVTDTQYF TGTGCCGTTTTAGCGGGAGCAGTAACAGATACGCAGTATTTT TRBJ2-3 TRBV6-5 TRBD2 -
CASSAGPGGVTGELFF TGTGCCAGCAGCGCCGGTCCTGGTGGAGTCACCGGGGAGCTGTTTTTT TRBJ2-2 TRBV9 - -
CASVGTGLAGTGELFF TGCGCCAGCGTTGGGACCGGACTAGCGGGTACCGGGGAGCTGTTTTTT TRBJ2-2 TRBV5-1 TRBD2 -
CASSRDSQWSYEQYF TGTGCCAGCAGTAGGGACAGCCAGTGGTCCTACGAGCAGTACTTC TRBJ2-7 TRBV2 TRBD1 -
CASSSGGIRGRTEAFF TGTGCCAGTTCGTCAGGGGGAATAAGGGGCCGCACTGAAGCTTTCTTT TRBJ1-1 TRBV19 TRBD1 -
CSASGLAPELYNEQFF TGCAGCGCCTCCGGACTAGCGCCGGAACTATACAATGAGCAGTTCTTC TRBJ2-1 TRBV29-1 TRBD2 -
CASSSQGGTVTDTQYF TGTGCCAGCAGCTCCCAGGGCGGGACGGTCACAGATACGCAGTATTTT TRBJ2-3 TRBV5-6 - -
CASSYSLRLAGTGYNEQFF TGTGCCAGCAGTTACTCGTTGAGACTTGCCGGGACAGGCTACAATGAGCAGTTCTTC TRBJ2-1 TRBV6-2/TRBV6-3 TRBD1 -
CASFGGGGYEQYF TGTGCCAGCTTTGGGGGAGGGGGCTACGAGCAGTACTTC TRBJ2-7 TRBV2 - -
CASSLNRAGGFEQYF TGTGCCAGCAGTTTAAATCGGGCAGGGGGCTTCGAGCAGTACTTC TRBJ2-7 TRBV27 TRBD1 -
CASSLGTGGNSPLHF TGTGCCAGCAGCTTAGGGACAGGGGGTAATTCACCCCTCCACTTT TRBJ1-6 TRBV11-1 TRBD1 -
CASSPLAGGETQYF TGCGCCAGCAGTCCCCTAGCGGGAGGCGAGACCCAGTACTTC TRBJ2-5 TRBV5-1 TRBD2 few
CASSQDTNQPQHF TGTGCCAGCAGCCAAGATACTAATCAGCCCCAGCATTTT TRBJ1-5 TRBV3-1/TRBV3-2 - -
CASSQEQVNTEAFF TGTGCCAGCAGCCAAGAACAGGTGAACACTGAAGCTTTCTTT TRBJ1-1 TRBV3-1/TRBV3-2 - -
CASSELGGRGGYTF TGTGCCAGCAGTGAATTGGGGGGGCGCGGTGGCTACACCTTC TRBJ1-2 TRBV2 - -
CASSQGATALGTNEKLFF TGTGCCAGCAGCCAAGGGGCGACAGCCCTAGGGACTAATGAAAAACTGTTTTTT TRBJ1-4 TRBV3-1/TRBV3-2 - -
CATSSTTGPWEPQHF TGTGCCACCAGTAGCACGACAGGCCCTTGGGAGCCCCAGCATTTT TRBJ1-5 TRBV24-1 - -
CSVGQGTSTDTQYF TGCAGCGTTGGACAGGGGACGAGCACAGATACGCAGTATTTT TRBJ2-3 TRBV29-1 TRBD1 -
CASSREGDVRIRDTQYF TGCGCCAGCAGCCGGGAGGGGGACGTAAGAATAAGAGATACGCAGTATTTT TRBJ2-3 TRBV5-1 TRBD2 -
CAWSDQIGSQYF TGTGCCTGGAGCGATCAGATTGGGAGCCAGTACTTC TRBJ2-5 TRBV30 - -
CASSTLKRGSNQPQHF TGTGCCAGCTCCACCCTCAAAAGGGGAAGCAATCAGCCCCAGCATTTT TRBJ1-5 TRBV28 - few
CATSRDKSETQYF TGTGCCACCAGCAGAGATAAAAGCGAGACCCAGTACTTC TRBJ2-5 TRBV15 - -
CASSLGQLGPEKLFF TGCGCCAGCAGCTTGGGACAGCTCGGACCCGAAAAACTGTTTTTT TRBJ1-4 TRBV5-1 - few
CASSLWTGSGNTIYF TGTGCCAGCAGCTTATGGACAGGCTCTGGAAACACCATATATTTT TRBJ1-3 TRBV5-6 TRBD1 -
CASSPSWANTEAFF TGTGCCAGCAGTCCTTCCTGGGCGAACACTGAAGCTTTCTTT TRBJ1-1 TRBV28 - -
CAWAGQGGNTEAFF TGTGCCTGGGCGGGACAGGGCGGGAACACTGAAGCTTTCTTT TRBJ1-1 TRBV30 TRBD1 -
CASSEVRTGRSGTQYF TGTGCCAGCAGTGAAGTTAGGACAGGGAGATCCGGGACCCAGTACTTC TRBJ2-5 TRBV6-1 TRBD1 -
CASSRWALNQPQHF TGTGCCAGCAGTCGGTGGGCACTTAATCAGCCCCAGCATTTT TRBJ1-5 TRBV28 - -
CASRGTPYNSPLHF TGTGCCAGCAGGGGGACACCTTATAATTCACCCCTCCACTTT TRBJ1-6 TRBV2 - few
CASSQDHVGEGDEKLFF TGTGCCAGCAGCCAAGACCACGTGGGGGAGGGTGATGAAAAACTGTTTTTT TRBJ1-4 TRBV4-2 - -
CASSRKQIMNTEAFF TGTGCTAGCAGCCGTAAACAGATCATGAACACTGAAGCTTTCTTT TRBJ1-1 TRBV7-7 - -
CASSPKGRFYYNSPLHF TGCGCCAGCAGCCCAAAAGGCAGGTTTTACTATAATTCACCCCTCCACTTT TRBJ1-6 TRBV5-1 - -
CASSLVAGQGYNEQFF TGCGCCAGCAGCTTGGTCGCGGGACAGGGCTACAATGAGCAGTTCTTC TRBJ2-1 TRBV5-1 TRBD1 few
CASSPPGDRSYSGNTIYF TGTGCCAGCTCACCACCGGGTGACAGGAGCTACTCTGGAAACACCATATATTTT TRBJ1-3 TRBV18 - -
CSVTPTGVGEQYF TGCAGCGTTACGCCGACAGGGGTTGGCGAGCAGTACTTC TRBJ2-7 TRBV29-1 TRBD1 -
CASSAGGQMNTEAFF TGTGCCAGCAGCGCTGGGGGACAGATGAACACTGAAGCTTTCTTT TRBJ1-1 TRBV9 TRBD1 -
CASRGQLPRFSYEQYF TGTGCCAGCAGGGGACAGTTACCCCGTTTCTCCTACGAGCAGTACTTC TRBJ2-7 TRBV2 TRBD1 few
CASSTRRQLGTYEQYF TGTGCCAGCAGTACCAGAAGACAGCTAGGTACCTACGAGCAGTACTTC TRBJ2-7 TRBV28 - once
CASSESGGASDTQYF TGTGCCAGCAGCGAAAGCGGGGGGGCCTCAGATACGCAGTATTTT TRBJ2-3 TRBV11-3 TRBD2 -
CASSLSLTGELFF TGTGCCAGCAGTTTATCACTCACCGGGGAGCTGTTTTTT TRBJ2-2 TRBV12-3/TRBV12-4 - -
CASSPDRNSPLHF TGTGCCAGCTCACCTGACAGAAATTCACCCCTCCACTTT TRBJ1-6 TRBV18 - -
CASSRGQYGGYTF TGTGCCAGCAGCCGGGGACAGTACGGTGGCTACACCTTC TRBJ1-2 TRBV28 TRBD1 -
CASSEPPGQGLGAFF TGTGCCAGTAGTGAGCCCCCGGGACAGGGGTTAGGAGCTTTCTTT TRBJ1-1 TRBV19 TRBD1 -